One and the same sample provided the 4 T cell receptor beta chains below, sequenced in a study of T-cell memory formation after mild COVID-19. TCRdb reanalysed the 5' RACE reads using MiXCR and keeps one entry per CDR3 protein. The table includes about 560,000 distinct CDR3 sequences, 17% detected once. The sequencing input was PBMCs or a T cell subset sorted from them (not recorded which). These receptors were collected from an adult woman who had mild COVID-19 (a few samples of this study predate the infection). Cell type and time point are not known.

The chain joins TRBV7-3 to TRBJ1-1; TRBD1 is a possible D gene (6 bases). The CDR3 consists of 15 residues. Deletions cut 6 bases from V and 5 bases from J, with 19 bases between. Germline loops: CDR1 SGHTA, CDR2 FQGTGA. The CDR3 sequence: CASRRGGAYETEAFF. CDR3 DNA sequence: TGTGCCAGCAGACGAGGGGGGGCCTATGAGACTGAAGCTTTCTTT.

The V and J genes are TRBV18 and TRBJ2-7; D is tentatively TRBD1 or TRBD2 (7 bases each). Per the germline V gene, CDR1 is KGHSH and CDR2 is LQKENI. Between the trimmed V and J ends, which lost 0 bases and 0 bases, there was a span of 15 bases. The CDR3 sequence is 17 residues long. This chain's CDR3 is CASSPPGGTDSSYEQYF. The CDR3 DNA sequence: TGTGCCAGCTCACCACCGGGGGGGACAGATAGCTCCTACGAGCAGTACTTC. The whole variable domain, filled in from reference TRBV18 and TRBJ2-7, reads NAGVMQNPRHLVRRRGQEARLRCSPMKGHSHVYWYRQLPEEGLKFMVYLQKENIIDESGMPKERFSAEFPKEGPSILRIQQVVRGDSAAYFCASSPPGGTDSSYEQYFGPGTRLTVT.

This clonotype has a single count. The chain recombines TRBV7-9 with TRBJ1-1; no definite D call. The V gene's germline CDR1 is SEHNR and CDR2 FQNEAQ (reference sequence). The CDR3 totals 12 residues. V lost 1 base and J lost 7, with 7 bases in between. Here the CDR3 reads CASSLVGREAFF. In nucleotides, the CDR3 is TGTGCCAGCAGCTTAGTAGGTCGTGAAGCTTTCTTT.

The CDR3 DNA sequence: TGCAGTGCTAGCAAGGGGCGGCAGAACACTGAAGCTTTCTTT. Its translation: CSASKGRQNTEAFF. This chain joins TRBV20-1 and TRBJ1-1, with D perhaps matching TRBD1 (5 bases). Germline CDR1 and CDR2: DFQATT and SNEGSKA (reference sequence). V lost 3 bases to trimming and J lost 1 base, with 12 bases between them. The CDR3 contains 14 residues.